The 29 T cell receptor beta chains reported below all come from one sample, sequenced in a study of long-term antiretroviral therapy in people with HIV. At survey level, the immunoSEQ assay was run in its v3.0 version. TCRdb keeps only in-frame clones here, not all; method: immunoSEQ multiplex PCR. Counted here are fewer than 30,000 clones, roughly 84% occurring once; the ten biggest clones make up around 4.9%. Here the sequenced sample was unsorted PBMCs, taken 0.8 years after starting antiretroviral therapy. Receptor source: a woman aged 25 to 39 with HIV.

The chain links TRBV7-8 to TRBJ1-2, with 7 bases identical to TRBD1. V was clipped by 5 bases and J by 3 bases; unmatched bases: 18. Looked up from germline, CDR1 is SGHVS and CDR2 is FQNEAQ. The CDR3 runs to 18 residues. The CDR3: CASSPERTGLGLYYGYTF. CDR3 nucleotides: TGTGCCAGCAGCCCCGAACGGACAGGTCTCGGTCTCTACTATGGCTACACCTTC.

The chain is built from TRBV11-2 and TRBJ2-7; 11 bases fit TRBD2. This CDR3 has 17 amino acids. Germline CDR1 is SGHAT and CDR2 is FQNNGV. After removal of 1 base from V and 0 bases from J, the junction contained 5 bases not matched to a gene. CDR3 region: CASSLASGGPSSYEQYV. The CDR3 nucleotides read TGTGCCAGCAGCTTAGCTAGCGGGGGGCCAAGCTCCTACGAGCAGTACGTC.

The DNA for the CDR3 is TGCGCCAGCAGCTTGTACATCCACCCGGGCAGGGAGGACTATGGCTACACCTTC. Encoded protein: CASSLYIHPGREDYGYTF. The chain is built from TRBV5-1 and TRBJ1-2; perhaps TRBD1 as D (5 bases). V was trimmed by 1 base and J by 3 bases, leaving 22 bases between them. The CDR3 runs to 18 residues. Germline lookup yields CDR1 SGHRS and CDR2 YFSETQ.

The V gene is TRBV5-4, the J gene TRBJ2-1; TRBD2 matches 12 bases. Germline trimming cut 3 bases from V and 9 bases from J; bases unmatched to any gene: 10. This CDR3 has 16 amino acids. Germline values: CDR1 SGHNT, CDR2 YYREEE (reference sequence). The CDR3 is CASSSRLAGGLSEQFF. CDR3 DNA sequence: TGTGCCAGCAGCTCCCGGCTAGCGGGGGGGCTAAGTGAGCAGTTCTTC.

This clone was seen once. The genes are TRBV7-7 and TRBJ1-6; D unclear. V lost 1 base to trimming and J lost 7 bases, with 5 bases between them. CDR1 is SSHAT, CDR2 FNYEAQ, per germline (reference sequence). The CDR3 extends over 13 amino acids. CDR3 in DNA: TGTGCCAGCAGCTTAGAGTTAAATTCACCCCTCCACTTT. Residues: CASSLELNSPLHF. Looking up the rest from reference TRBV7-7 and TRBJ1-6 gives the full variable domain: GAGVSQSPRYKVTKRGQDVTLRCDPISSHATLYWYQQALGQGPEFLTYFNYEAQPDKSGLPSDRFSAERPEGSISTLTIQRTEQRDSAMYRCASSLELNSPLHFGNGTRLTVT.

CDR3 residues: CSVDLPSGGPPDEQFF. CDR3 nucleotide sequence: TGCAGCGTTGATCTCCCTAGCGGGGGGCCCCCAGATGAGCAGTTCTTC. The chain couples TRBV29-1 to TRBJ2-1, with 11 bases that match TRBD2. CDR3 length: 16 residues. The germline V gene has CDR1 SQVTM and CDR2 ANQGSEA. Losses at the gene ends were 3 bases for V and 8 bases for J; bases not matched to a gene: 12.

This clone was seen only once. This sequence joins TRBV18 and TRBJ1-1, with D maybe TRBD1 (5 bases). Germline CDR1 and CDR2: KGHSH and LQKENI. The CDR3 spans 13 residues. Between the trimmed V and J ends, which lost 5 bases and 4 bases, there was a span of 11 bases. CDR3 region: CASSISGTTEAFF. The CDR3 coding sequence is TGTGCCAGCTCAATTTCAGGGACCACTGAAGCTTTCTTT.

The CDR3 DNA reads as TGTGCCAGCCGAGAGGGGGGCAATGAAAAACTGTTTTTT. It encodes CASREGGNEKLFF. This rearrangement joins TRBV19 to TRBJ1-4, with a weak D call TRBD1 (6 bases). This CDR3 is built from 13 residues. Trimming removed 9 bases at V and 5 bases at J, with 13 bases between. Germline CDR1 and CDR2: LNHDA and SQIVND (reference sequence).

V gene TRBV10-2 combines with J gene TRBJ2-7; D ambiguous. The germline gives CDR1 WSHSY, CDR2 SAAADI. V gave up 0 bases and J gave up 5 bases, with 8 bases separating them. The CDR3 covers 13 residues. In DNA, the CDR3 is TGCGCCAGCAGTGAGTCGGGAAGACACGAGCAGTACGTC. Protein: CASSESGRHEQYV.

The chain recombines TRBV30 with TRBJ2-1; D possibly corresponds to TRBD1 (6 bases). CDR3 length equals 13 residues. V dropped 4 bases and J dropped 3 bases, with 10 bases sitting between them. The germline V gene encodes CDR1 GTSNPN and CDR2 SVGIG (reference sequence). In DNA, the CDR3 is TGTGCCTGGAACAGGGATATCTACAATGAGCAGTTCTTC. As protein: CAWNRDIYNEQFF.

The rearrangement joins TRBV5-1 to TRBJ1-2, with D tentatively TRBD1 (6 bases). The CDR3 is 12 residues long. The V gene's germline CDR1 is SGHRS and CDR2 YFSETQ. The V and J ends lost 5 bases and 5 bases respectively, with 10 bases between them. The CDR3 coding sequence is TGCGCCAGCAGGACAGGAGGGTATGGCTACACCTTC. It yields the protein CASRTGGYGYTF.

The V gene is TRBV5-4, the J gene TRBJ1-2, with D uncertain. Germline CDR1 is SGHNT and CDR2 is YYREEE (reference sequence). This CDR3 has 15 residues. Between the trimmed V and J ends, which lost 2 bases and 8 bases, there was a span of 19 bases. CDR3 sequence: CASSFDEGRGGGYTF. Written as DNA, the CDR3 is TGTGCCAGCAGCTTCGATGAGGGCCGTGGAGGCGGCTACACCTTC.

This clone was recorded only once. V is TRBV14 and J is TRBJ1-4; no clear D gene. The CDR3 runs 17 residues. Germline V gives CDR1 SGHDN, CDR2 FVKESK. The V end was cut by 3 bases, the J end by 8 bases, with 22 bases between. DNA of the CDR3: TGTGCCAGCAGCCACTACTCGGTCCCTTTTACAGCCGAAAAACTGTTTTTT. This translates into CASSHYSVPFTAEKLFF.

The chain joins TRBV5-8 to TRBJ1-2; no clear D gene. Trimming pared 2 bases from V and 2 bases from J, leaving 7 bases between. Germline V gene lookup returns CDR1 SGHTS and CDR2 YDEGEE. The CDR3 is 13 residues long. The CDR3 DNA is TGTGCCAGCAGCTTAGCACAAAACTATGGCTACACCTTC. Amino acid sequence: CASSLAQNYGYTF.

This chain links TRBV14 with TRBJ1-3; D is unclear. Germline V lookup: CDR1 SGHDN, CDR2 FVKESK. The CDR3 sequence is 14 residues long. V gave up 4 bases and J gave up 0 bases, with 7 bases separating them. CDR3 sequence (DNA): TGTGCCAGCAGCCTACGGAACTCTGGAAACACCATATATTTT. Translating gives CASSLRNSGNTIYF.

The rearrangement links TRBV5-1 to TRBJ1-5; D unresolved. In germline, CDR1 is SGHRS, CDR2 YFSETQ. V lost 1 base and J lost 0, with 11 bases in between. The CDR3 is 16 amino acids. CDR3: CASSLNPVDSNQPQHF. The DNA for the CDR3 is TGCGCCAGCAGCTTGAATCCGGTAGATAGCAATCAGCCCCAGCATTTT.

The chain joins TRBV5-8 to TRBJ2-2; D not resolved. This CDR3 has 14 amino acids. Trimming pared 4 bases from V and 0 bases from J, leaving 7 bases between. Germline CDR1 reads SGHTS; CDR2 reads YDEGEE. In DNA form, the CDR3 reads TGTGCCAGCAGCCAGTCCGCGAACACCGGGGAGCTGTTTTTT. It is translated as CASSQSANTGELFF.

CDR3: CASGLGQGISGELFF. The CDR3 DNA reads as TGTGCTAGTGGTTTAGGTCAGGGGATTAGCGGGGAGCTGTTTTTT. This sequence joins TRBV12-5 and TRBJ2-2; D possibly corresponds to TRBD1 (6 bases). CDR3 size: 15 residues. Per the germline V gene, CDR1 is LGHNT and CDR2 is FRNRAP. Between the trimmed V and J ends, which lost 3 bases and 7 bases, there was a span of 15 bases.

The CDR3 here is CASSLGLTSSGPGANVLTF. The DNA for the CDR3 is TGTGCCAGCAGCTTGGGTCTGACTAGCTCGGGCCCTGGGGCCAACGTCCTGACTTTC. The chain uses TRBV5-5 and TRBJ2-6, with TRBD2 matching over 7 bases. Germline-derived CDR1 and CDR2 are SGHKS and YYEKEE (reference sequence). The V segment lost 0 bases and the J segment 2 bases; nucleotides outside the gene matches: 11. The CDR3 consists of 19 residues. Variable domain in full (rest from reference TRBV5-5 and TRBJ2-6): DAGVTQSPTHLIKTRGQQVTLRCSPISGHKSVSWYQQVLGQGPQFIFQYYEKEERGRGNFPDRFSARQFPNYSSELNVNALLLGDSALYLCASSLGLTSSGPGANVLTFGAGSRLTVL.

The chain links TRBV29-1 to TRBJ2-7; 8 bases agree with TRBD1. The germline V gene has CDR1 SQVTM and CDR2 ANQGSEA. V shed 6 bases, J shed 0 bases, and the junction held 10 bases outside the gene matches. The CDR3 consists of 15 residues. CDR3: CSVRGTGSSSYEQYF. The DNA for the CDR3 is TGCAGCGTCCGGGGGACAGGTTCTAGCTCCTACGAGCAGTACTTC.

The chain uses TRBV5-1 and TRBJ2-3; no reliable D call. The CDR3 contains 12 residues. Germline CDR1 is SGHRS and CDR2 is YFSETQ. Between the trimmed V and J ends, which lost 3 bases and 2 bases, there was a span of 4 bases. CDR3 in amino acids: CASSSDTDTQYF. CDR3 coding DNA: TGCGCCAGCAGCTCGGACACAGATACGCAGTATTTT.

V and J are TRBV5-1 and TRBJ1-5; unclear D gene. Trimming removed 4 bases from V and 0 bases from J, with 11 bases in between. Per the germline V gene, CDR1 is SGHRS and CDR2 is YFSETQ. The CDR3 sequence is 15 residues long. The CDR3 DNA is TGCGCCAGCAGCCTCTCGGGAAATAGCAATCAGCCCCAGCATTTT. Its translation: CASSLSGNSNQPQHF.

The rearrangement links TRBV20-1 to TRBJ2-1, with no clear D. The length of the CDR3 is 11 residues. V lost 5 bases and J lost 1, with 3 bases in between. The germline gives CDR1 DFQATT, CDR2 SNEGSKA (reference sequence). CDR3 sequence (DNA): TGCAGTGCTCTTTCCTACAATGAGCAGTTCTTC. It codes for CSALSYNEQFF.

V gene TRBV9 combines with J gene TRBJ2-5; D is perhaps TRBD2 (5 bases). Trimming took 0 bases from V and 4 from J, leaving 16 bases between them. Germline CDR1 and CDR2: SGDLS and YYNGEE. The CDR3 runs 16 residues. The DNA of the CDR3 is TGTGCCAGCAGCGTAGCCGGAGGATCCCTCCCAGAGACCCAGTACTTC. Its translation: CASSVAGGSLPETQYF.

CDR3 bases: TGTGCTAGTGGTTTGGTCGGGAGCCCCGAATATTTT. It codes for CASGLVGSPEYF. The chain links TRBV12-5 to TRBJ1-3; D gene ambiguous. The V and J ends lost 0 bases and 15 bases respectively, with 12 bases between them. Germline CDR1 and CDR2: LGHNT and FRNRAP. The CDR3 has 12 amino acids.

The rearrangement joins TRBV9 to TRBJ2-5, with 7 bases fitting TRBD2. This CDR3 has 16 residues. CDR1 and CDR2 from the germline V gene are SGDLS and YYNGEE. The V segment lost 0 bases and the J segment 7 bases; nucleotides outside the gene matches: 12. CDR3 loop: CASSVDSDNLAGTQYF. In nucleotides, the CDR3 is TGTGCCAGCAGCGTAGACTCCGATAATTTAGCGGGGACCCAGTACTTC. Based on the CDR3 plus reference TRBV9 and TRBJ2-5, the full variable domain is DSGVTQTPKHLITATGQRVTLRCSPRSGDLSVYWYQQSLDQGLQFLIQYYNGEERAKGNILERFSAQQFPDLHSELNLSSLELGDSALYFCASSVDSDNLAGTQYFGPGTRLLVL.

The chain carries TRBV6-1 and TRBJ2-7; a weak D match, TRBD1 (5 bases). Germline V gene lookup returns CDR1 MNHNS and CDR2 SASEGT. CDR3 length equals 15 residues. V shed 6 bases and J shed 1 base, with 16 bases lying between them. CDR3 DNA: TGTGCCAGCAGACCACAGGACCATCCTTCCTACGAGCAGTACGTC. Translation: CASRPQDHPSYEQYV.

The V and J genes are TRBV6-5 and TRBJ2-7; 8 bases line up with TRBD1. This CDR3 contains 15 residues. Per germline, CDR1 MNHEY and CDR2 SVGAGI. J gave up 0 bases and V 6 bases, and 7 bases lay outside the gene matches. The CDR3 DNA reads as TGTGCCAGCAGACCCAGACAGGGGATCTCCTACGAGCAGTACGTC. Translation gives CASRPRQGISYEQYV.

Written as DNA, the CDR3 is TGTGCCACCAGCAGAGTCGGGTCGGGCGATACGCAGTATTTT. Protein product: CATSRVGSGDTQYF. This chain connects TRBV15 to TRBJ2-3; D is undetermined. V lost 1 base, J lost 6 bases, and 11 bases lay in between. Germline CDR1 reads LNHNV; CDR2 reads YYDKDF (reference sequence). The CDR3 length is 14 residues.